The 21 T cell receptor beta chains below were found in one sample sequenced in a study of chemoradiotherapy in HPV16-positive cancers. Assay: immunoSEQ multiplex PCR; the TCRdb copy retains only in-frame clones and omits some. Of 9,500 to 13,000 clones in the sample, about four fifths were seen once. Sequencing used tumor tissue, obtained from a patient who underwent chemoradiotherapy. Every receptor here comes from a human donor with HPV-associated anogenital cancer.

The chain employs TRBV27 and TRBJ2-1, with 8 bases that match TRBD2. Germline CDR1 and CDR2: MNHEY and SMNVEV (reference sequence). Losses at the gene ends were 6 bases for V and 0 bases for J; bases not matched to a gene: 4. The CDR3 consists of 15 residues. The DNA for the CDR3 is TGTGCCAGCAGCCCGGGGGGGTACTCCTACAATGAGCAGTTCTTC. Protein product: CASSPGGYSYNEQFF.

The chain couples TRBV23-1 to TRBJ2-7; possibly TRBD1 or TRBD2 for D (6 bases each). TRBV23-1 is annotated as an ORF whose role is uncertain. The CDR3 totals 15 residues. V was pared by 4 bases and J by 4 bases, with 17 bases between. CDR3 amino acids: CASSLGGADFYEQYF. CDR3 bases: TGCGCCAGCAGTCTCGGGGGCGCGGACTTTTACGAGCAGTACTTC.

This sequence joins TRBV30 and TRBJ1-1; the D is unclear. This CDR3 spans 13 amino acids. Trimming left V 0 bases short and J 1 base short, with 6 bases between. Germline lookup yields CDR1 GTSNPN and CDR2 SVGIG (reference sequence). CDR3 nucleotide sequence: TGTGCCTGGAGTGTACTGCAGAACACTGAAGCTTTCTTT. Its protein product is CAWSVLQNTEAFF.

This chain connects TRBV6-1 to TRBJ1-4; possibly TRBD1 for D (5 bases). V was shortened by 6 bases and J by 3 bases, with 14 bases between the two germline ends. The CDR3 covers 15 residues. The germline CDR1 and CDR2 sequences are MNHNS and SASEGT. This CDR3 is CASRPPGLANEKLFF. The CDR3 nucleotides are TGTGCCAGCAGACCGCCAGGGCTGGCTAATGAAAAACTGTTTTTT.

This sequence joins TRBV9 and TRBJ2-2, with D possibly called TRBD1 or TRBD2 (5 bases each). The CDR3 has 16 amino acids. CDR1 and CDR2 (germline): SGDLS, YYNGEE. Trimming removed 0 bases at V and 1 base at J, with 10 bases between. The CDR3 loop is CASSVDPGRNTGELFF. The CDR3 nucleotides are TGTGCCAGCAGCGTAGATCCGGGACGGAACACCGGGGAGCTGTTTTTT.

This clone was seen a few times. The chain carries TRBV27 and TRBJ1-1; tentative D call: TRBD1 (6 bases). V was shortened by 5 bases and J by 1 base, with 17 bases between the two germline ends. CDR3 size: 16 residues. CDR1 is MNHEY and CDR2 is SMNVEV in the germline V gene (reference sequence). CDR3 in amino acids: CASSPQTGRGNTEAFF. The CDR3 region has the DNA TGTGCCAGCAGTCCTCAGACAGGAAGGGGGAACACTGAAGCTTTCTTT.

The rearrangement uses TRBV18 and TRBJ2-2; no clear D gene. V dropped 3 bases and J dropped 5 bases, with 4 bases sitting between them. CDR1 and CDR2 from the germline V gene are KGHSH and LQKENI. The CDR3 consists of 12 residues. CDR3 coding DNA: TGTGCCAGCTCACCCTATACCGGGGAGCTGTTTTTT. Its protein is CASSPYTGELFF.

This sequence joins TRBV14 and TRBJ2-5; 7 bases fit TRBD2. CDR3 length equals 15 residues. Germline V lookup: CDR1 SGHDN, CDR2 FVKESK. V trimming: 1 base; J trimming: 11 bases; junction bases outside the gene matches: 13. The CDR3 loop reads CASSQVPTLRREQYF. CDR3 nucleotide sequence: TGTGCCAGCAGCCAAGTTCCAACCCTCAGGCGGGAGCAGTACTTC.

This chain uses TRBV12-5 with TRBJ2-1, with TRBD2 matching over 7 bases. Germline V gene sequence: CDR1 LGHNT, CDR2 FRNRAP. The CDR3 length is 14 residues. J was trimmed by 1 base and V by 3 bases; bases with no gene match: 0. CDR3 loop: CASGFGGSYNEQFF. As DNA, the CDR3 is TGTGCTAGTGGTTTCGGGGGGTCCTACAATGAGCAGTTCTTC.

This chain links TRBV10-3 with TRBJ1-1; maybe TRBD1 (5 bases). The CDR3 spans 13 residues. Trimming cost V 7 bases and J 2 bases, with 11 bases left between them. The germline V gene encodes CDR1 ENHRY and CDR2 SYGVKD. The CDR3 DNA follows: TGTGCCATCAACCAGGGTTTTAACACTGAAGCTTTCTTT. The encoded protein is CAINQGFNTEAFF.

V and J are TRBV6-1 and TRBJ2-1, with TRBD2 as a possible D gene (5 bases). V gave up 7 bases and J gave up 0 bases, with 10 bases separating them. Germline assignment: CDR1 MNHNS and CDR2 SASEGT. The CDR3 has 14 amino acids. The CDR3: CASTGETSYNEQFF. For the CDR3, the DNA is TGTGCCAGCACTGGGGAGACCTCCTACAATGAGCAGTTCTTC.

The gene calls are TRBV7-9 and TRBJ1-2; 7 bases are shared with TRBD1. The CDR3 consists of 14 residues. Germline V lookup: CDR1 SEHNR, CDR2 FQNEAQ (reference sequence). Unmatched junction bases numbered 8, after V lost 6 bases and J lost 4 bases. In nucleotides, the CDR3 is TGTGCCAGCAGACCGACAGGGTTTAGCTATGGCTACACCTTC. It translates to CASRPTGFSYGYTF.

The chain carries TRBV30 and TRBJ1-4, with D possibly being TRBD1 (5 bases). Trimming took 2 bases from V and 5 from J, leaving 12 bases between them. CDR1 and CDR2 (germline): GTSNPN, SVGIG (reference sequence). This CDR3 has 14 residues. This CDR3 is CAWSFGQGNEKLFF. CDR3 nucleotides: TGTGCCTGGAGTTTCGGGCAGGGAAATGAAAAACTGTTTTTT.

This clone was seen a few times. Here the CDR3 reads CAWSVQGNQPQHF. Here the CDR3 DNA reads TGTGCCTGGAGTGTACAGGGAAATCAGCCCCAGCATTTT. The chain joins TRBV30 to TRBJ1-5; perhaps TRBD1 as D (6 bases). CDR1 and CDR2 from the germline V gene are GTSNPN and SVGIG (reference sequence). With 0 bases removed from V and 4 bases from J, the gap between germline ends came to 7 bases. The CDR3 contains 13 residues. The variable domain in full, completed from reference TRBV30 and TRBJ1-5, reads SQTIHQWPATLVQPVGSPLSLECTVEGTSNPNLYWYRQAAGRGLQLLFYSVGIGQISSEVPQNLSASRPQDRQFILSSKKLLLSDSGFYLCAWSVQGNQPQHFGDGTRLSIL.

This chain connects TRBV4-1 to TRBJ1-6; D is unclear. V was pared by 4 bases and J by 7 bases, with 8 bases between. This CDR3 has 13 residues. The germline CDR1 and CDR2 sequences are MGHRA and YSYEKL. Written as DNA, the CDR3 is TGCGCCAGCAGCCCAGAGGAGAATTCACCCCTCCACTTT. Amino acids: CASSPEENSPLHF.

The chain links TRBV5-4 to TRBJ2-5; D is uncertain. Trimming stripped 1 base from V and 2 bases from J, with 9 bases between. Per germline, CDR1 SGHNT and CDR2 YYREEE (reference sequence). The CDR3 is made up of 14 amino acids. The CDR3 DNA sequence: TGTGCCAGCAGCTTGATTAGCACTCAAGAGACCCAGTACTTC. Translation gives CASSLISTQETQYF.

The chain uses TRBV28 and TRBJ2-7; 7 positions agree with TRBD1. Germline loops: CDR1 MDHEN, CDR2 SYDVKM. J gave up 0 bases and V 5 bases, and 7 bases lay outside the gene matches. The CDR3 is made up of 15 amino acids. The CDR3 DNA reads as TGTGCCAGCAGTGAGACCGGGACAGTCTCCTACGAGCAGTACTTC. Its protein is CASSETGTVSYEQYF.

This chain links TRBV28 with TRBJ1-2; TRBD1 matches at 8 bases. Germline V gene lookup returns CDR1 MDHEN and CDR2 SYDVKM. This CDR3 region has 14 residues. Germline trimming cut 5 bases from V and 7 bases from J; bases unmatched to any gene: 9. CDR3 sequence: CASSEPGQDPGYTF. The CDR3 nucleotides are TGTGCCAGCAGTGAGCCGGGACAGGACCCTGGCTACACCTTC.

Only one count was recorded for this clone. This chain connects TRBV5-6 to TRBJ1-5; perhaps TRBD1 as D (6 bases). Trimming removed 4 bases from V and 0 bases from J, with 11 bases in between. The CDR3 has 15 residues. Germline V lookup: CDR1 SGHDT, CDR2 YYEEEE. This chain's CDR3 is CASSKDSHSNQPQHF. In DNA form, the CDR3 reads TGTGCCAGCAGCAAGGACAGCCATAGCAATCAGCCCCAGCATTTT.

The chain employs TRBV18 and TRBJ2-5, with D hard to call. The CDR3 loop spans 15 amino acids. The germline V gene encodes CDR1 KGHSH and CDR2 LQKENI. V was clipped by 1 base and J by 4 bases, with 13 bases between them. The CDR3 nucleotides are TGTGCCAGCTCACCACTTAAAGGTGCAGGAGAGACCCAGTACTTC. This translates into CASSPLKGAGETQYF. Looking up the rest from reference TRBV18 and TRBJ2-5 gives the full variable domain: NAGVMQNPRHLVRRRGQEARLRCSPMKGHSHVYWYRQLPEEGLKFMVYLQKENIIDESGMPKERFSAEFPKEGPSILRIQQVVRGDSAAYFCASSPLKGAGETQYFGPGTRLLVL.

The chain carries TRBV5-8 and TRBJ2-7; weak D call: TRBD1 (5 bases). Germline V gene lookup returns CDR1 SGHTS and CDR2 YDEGEE. V lost 0 bases and J lost 3, with 16 bases in between. This CDR3 region has 16 residues. This CDR3 reads CASSLEGATAGYEQYF. The CDR3 DNA sequence: TGTGCCAGCAGCTTGGAAGGGGCGACGGCAGGCTACGAGCAGTACTTC.